The 17 T cell receptor beta chains below were found in one sample sequenced in a study of CD8 T cells in ankylosing spondylitis. TCRdb re-derived calls from the 5' RACE reads in MiXCR, one entry per CDR3 protein. There are 230,000 or so distinct CDR3 sequences in the sample; about 18% occur only once, and around 30% lies in the top ten. Sequenced material: blood, either unsorted or a sorted T cell fraction (not recorded which). These receptors were obtained from a male donor with ankylosing spondylitis or in good health (not recorded which).

This clonotype has more than one count but fewer than ten. The chain joins TRBV29-1 to TRBJ2-7; no clear D. The germline CDR1 and CDR2 sequences are SQVTM and ANQGSEA. This CDR3 is 11 amino acids long. V was cut by 6 bases and J by 3 bases, with 9 bases left in between. The CDR3 reads CSVAMDYEQYF. Written as DNA, the CDR3 is TGCAGCGTAGCGATGGACTACGAGCAGTACTTC.

This chain uses TRBV15 with TRBJ2-7, with D possibly matching TRBD1 (6 bases). The CDR3 has 15 amino acids. V lost 3 bases to trimming and J lost 3 bases, with 15 bases between them. Germline V gene data show CDR1 as LNHNV and CDR2 as YYDKDF (reference sequence). CDR3 residues: CATSRRTVNRYEQYF. The CDR3 nucleotides read TGTGCCACCAGCAGGAGGACAGTAAATCGCTACGAGCAGTACTTC.

The chain uses TRBV11-2 and TRBJ2-3; D is uncertain. The CDR3 is 16 residues long. V shed 5 bases and J shed 0 bases, with 15 bases lying between them. The germline V gene has CDR1 SGHAT and CDR2 FQNNGV. The CDR3 nucleotides are TGTGCCAGCAGCCCCCGGGTGGCGCCTAGCACAGATACGCAGTATTTT. This sequence encodes CASSPRVAPSTDTQYF. The full variable domain, in which reference TRBV11-2 and TRBJ2-3 provide the parts outside the CDR3, is EAGVAQSPRYKIIEKRQSVAFWCNPISGHATLYWYQQILGQGPKLLIQFQNNGVVDDSQLPKDRFSAERLKGVDSTLKIQPAKLEDSAVYLCASSPRVAPSTDTQYFGPGTRLTVL.

There are many counts of this clonotype. The chain has TRBV20-1 and TRBJ2-7; D is possibly TRBD1 (6 bases). CDR1 is DFQATT, CDR2 SNEGSKA, per germline (reference sequence). The CDR3 is 14 amino acids. The V and J ends lost 3 bases and 0 bases respectively, with 12 bases between them. The CDR3 sequence is CSASLTGFSYEQYF. CDR3 sequence (DNA): TGCAGTGCTAGCCTGACAGGCTTCTCCTACGAGCAGTACTTC.

The chain couples TRBV29-1 to TRBJ2-4; perhaps D is TRBD1 or TRBD2 (5 bases each). V was pared by 6 bases and J by 5 bases, with 17 bases between. The CDR3 is 14 residues long. Looked up from germline, CDR1 is SQVTM and CDR2 is ANQGSEA. This chain's CDR3 is CSVGFGTGENIQYF. Here the CDR3 DNA reads TGCAGCGTAGGGTTTGGGACGGGTGAAAACATTCAGTACTTC.

This clonotype was seen a handful of times. CDR3 in amino acids: CASSLEVQGLSSDTQYF. The CDR3 bases are TGTGCCAGCAGCTTAGAGGTCCAGGGTTTATCGTCAGATACGCAGTATTTT. J is TRBJ2-3 and V is TRBV11-2; perhaps TRBD1 as D (5 bases). V dropped 0 bases and J dropped 4 bases, with 17 bases sitting between them. The CDR3 is 17 residues long. Germline loops: CDR1 SGHAT, CDR2 FQNNGV.

This clonotype has just a few counts. This chain connects TRBV27 to TRBJ2-5; the match to TRBD2 covers 10 bases. Germline CDR1 is MNHEY and CDR2 is SMNVEV (reference sequence). Unmatched junction bases numbered 10, after V lost 4 bases and J lost 5 bases. The CDR3 totals 16 residues. The CDR3 sequence: CASSSRASGSMETQYF. The DNA of the CDR3 is TGTGCCAGCAGTTCCCGTGCTAGCGGGAGTATGGAGACCCAGTACTTC.

The chain couples TRBV15 to TRBJ2-7, with a possible D match to TRBD1 (7 bases). V gave up 6 bases and J gave up 2 bases, with 11 bases separating them. Germline V gene lookup returns CDR1 LNHNV and CDR2 YYDKDF (reference sequence). The CDR3 length is 13 residues. The CDR3 protein is CATREGATYEQYF. DNA of the CDR3: TGTGCCACCAGGGAGGGGGCCACCTACGAGCAGTACTTC.

This chain joins TRBV12-3 or TRBV12-4 and TRBJ2-7; 7 bases align to TRBD2. The CDR3 sequence is 13 residues long. V lost 7 bases, J lost 3 bases, and 6 bases stayed unmatched. CDR3 sequence: CASKSGINYEQYF. DNA for the CDR3: TGTGCCAGCAAGAGCGGGATTAACTACGAGCAGTACTTC.

The sample holds a few counts of this clonotype. This chain connects TRBV27 to TRBJ2-5; unclear D gene. V lost 5 bases and J 2 bases, leaving 9 bases between the germline ends. CDR3 size: 13 residues. Germline V CDR1 and CDR2: MNHEY, SMNVEV (reference sequence). CDR3 amino acids: CASSPKSQETQYF. As DNA, the CDR3 is TGTGCCAGCAGTCCAAAAAGTCAAGAGACCCAGTACTTC.

In this sample, this clonotype turned up a few times. The V gene is TRBV7-3, the J gene TRBJ2-2, with 8 bases fitting TRBD2. The CDR3 contains 15 residues. Germline V gene data show CDR1 as SGHTA and CDR2 as FQGTGA. V lost 6 bases to trimming and J lost 9 bases; unmatched junction nucleotides: 12. The CDR3 spells CASSVASGPPRELFF. DNA for the CDR3: TGTGCCAGCAGTGTTGCTAGCGGGCCTCCCCGGGAGCTGTTTTTT.

Many counts were recorded for this clonotype. The J gene is TRBJ2-7, the V gene TRBV27, with 8 bases fitting TRBD2. J was trimmed by 6 bases and V by 4 bases; bases with no gene match: 11. Looked up from germline, CDR1 is MNHEY and CDR2 is SMNVEV (reference sequence). This CDR3 has 15 residues. The CDR3 loop reads CASSSLAGGRREQYF. The CDR3 DNA is TGTGCCAGCAGTTCGCTTGCGGGAGGTCGGCGCGAGCAGTACTTC.

In its sample, this clonotype was seen a few times. The CDR3 DNA is TGTGCCAGCAGCTTGGCCGGGACCTGGAATGAGCAGTTCTTC. The encoded protein is CASSLAGTWNEQFF. The rearrangement uses TRBV5-8 and TRBJ2-1; D may correspond to TRBD1 or TRBD2 (5 bases each). Between the trimmed V and J ends, which lost 0 bases and 7 bases, there was a span of 11 bases. This CDR3 has 14 residues. Germline V gives CDR1 SGHTS, CDR2 YDEGEE.

This clonotype was observed many times. This chain joins TRBV29-1 and TRBJ2-7, with 7 nucleotides matching TRBD2. There are 13 residues in the CDR3. V lost 5 bases and J lost 5; bases outside the gene matches: 9. Per germline, CDR1 SQVTM and CDR2 ANQGSEA. CDR3 residues: CSVLGGNSHEQYF. Written as DNA, the CDR3 is TGCAGCGTTCTGGGAGGGAACTCGCACGAGCAGTACTTC.

This clonotype was seen only a few times. The CDR3 reads CASSQDNRGETQYF. CDR3 sequence (DNA): TGCGCCAGCAGCCAAGATAACAGGGGCGAGACCCAGTACTTC. The chain carries TRBV4-3 and TRBJ2-5, with 7 bases aligning to TRBD1. Germline CDR1 is LGHNA and CDR2 is YSLEER. With V trimmed by 0 bases and J by 5 bases, 3 bases remained unmatched. The CDR3 loop spans 14 amino acids.

The CDR3: CAISESRVHSSSYEQYF. The CDR3 DNA follows: TGTGCCATCAGTGAGTCAAGGGTCCATTCGAGCTCCTACGAGCAGTACTTC. The chain combines TRBV10-3 with TRBJ2-7; D remains ambiguous. Trimming shortened V by 0 bases and J by 0 bases, and 15 bases separated the two germline ends. There are 17 residues in the CDR3. Germline CDR1 reads ENHRY; CDR2 reads SYGVKD.

In its sample, this clonotype was seen a few times. The CDR3 bases are TGTGCCTGGAGTGTACGACCGGGACAGGGATTTCGTACCGGGGAGCTGTTTTTT. Its protein is CAWSVRPGQGFRTGELFF. The V gene is TRBV30, the J gene TRBJ2-2; 9 positions agree with TRBD1. V trimming: 0 bases; J trimming: 5 bases; junction bases outside the gene matches: 13. The CDR3 spans 18 residues. The V gene's germline CDR1 is GTSNPN and CDR2 SVGIG (reference sequence).